A single sample is the source of the 10 T cell receptor beta chains below, sequenced in a study of shared clonotypes between healthy human individuals. The assay was immunoSEQ multiplex PCR, and TCRdb's table has in-frame clones only and misses some. The sample consists of a few hundred thousand clones, 95% to 96% of them appearing once. Naive CD8 cells comprised CD45RO-negative, CCR7-positively selected cells, excluding terminally differentiated effector memory CD45RA+ cells. Sequencing was done on a sample of naive CD8+ T cells sorted from blood. All receptors derive from a woman in her 30s in good health.

The chain employs TRBV5-4 and TRBJ1-1; TRBD1 matches 7 bases. The CDR3 is 11 residues long. The V and J ends lost 4 bases and 8 bases, in that order; junction bases with no gene match: 2. CDR1 is SGHNT, CDR2 YYREEE, per germline (reference sequence). CDR3 nucleotide sequence: TGTGCCAGCAGCGGGGGACAGGAAGCTTTCTTT. Encoded protein: CASSGGQEAFF.

The gene calls are TRBV4-2 and TRBJ2-7; 11 bases line up with TRBD1. V lost 0 bases, J lost 3 bases, and 4 bases stayed unmatched. Germline loops: CDR1 LGHNA, CDR2 YNFKEQ. The CDR3 consists of 16 residues. The chain's CDR3 is CASSQEGQGGFYEQYF. CDR3 nucleotide sequence: TGTGCCAGCAGCCAAGAGGGACAGGGGGGGTTCTACGAGCAGTACTTC.

V and J are TRBV5-8 and TRBJ2-7, with TRBD1 matching 7 bases. Trimming cost V 5 bases and J 2 bases; bases outside gene matches: 4. Looked up from germline, CDR1 is SGHTS and CDR2 is YDEGEE. The CDR3 runs to 13 residues. The DNA for the CDR3 is TGTGCCAGCAGACGACAGGGAGCCTACGAGCAGTACTTC. This codes for CASRRQGAYEQYF.

V and J are TRBV4-1 and TRBJ1-1; D ambiguous. CDR1 is MGHRA, CDR2 YSYEKL, per germline. The ends were cut back, 0 bases at V and 4 bases at J, with 18 bases in the middle. The CDR3 totals 17 residues. The CDR3: CASSQDHRRVIGTEAFF. Here the CDR3 DNA reads TGCGCCAGCAGCCAAGACCACCGACGGGTTATTGGCACTGAAGCTTTCTTT.

The genes are TRBV6-5 and TRBJ1-1; a weak D match, TRBD1 (5 bases). Between the trimmed V and J ends, which lost 2 bases and 8 bases, there was a span of 12 bases. The CDR3 is 13 residues long. From germline, CDR1 is MNHEY and CDR2 SVGAGI. The CDR3 nucleotides read TGTGCCAGCAGTTACCACCCACAGGCCGAAGCTTTCTTT. This codes for CASSYHPQAEAFF.

This sequence joins TRBV12-5 and TRBJ2-3; no definite D call. The germline V gene has CDR1 LGHNT and CDR2 FRNRAP. The CDR3 runs 13 residues. The V gene lost 3 bases and the J gene lost 0 bases, with 4 bases spanning the gap. The CDR3: CASGLGSTDTQYF. The CDR3 nucleotides read TGTGCTAGTGGTTTAGGAAGCACAGATACGCAGTATTTT. Drawing the rest from reference TRBV12-5 and TRBJ2-3, the complete variable domain is DARVTQTPRHKVTEMGQEVTMRCQPILGHNTVFWYRQTMMQGLELLAYFRNRAPLDDSGMPKDRFSAEMPDATLATLKIQPSEPRDSAVYFCASGLGSTDTQYFGPGTRLTVL.

V gene TRBV27 combines with J gene TRBJ2-5, with D perhaps TRBD1 (6 bases). The germline CDR1 and CDR2 sequences are MNHEY and SMNVEV (reference sequence). The CDR3 runs 15 residues. Trimming removed 5 bases from V and 1 base from J, with 14 bases in between. CDR3 bases: TGTGCCAGCAGTGAACAGGGACACTCCCAAGAGACCCAGTACTTC. This gives the protein CASSEQGHSQETQYF.

As regards this clone: The sample carries other DNA sequences with the same CDR3. The V call is TRBV27, the J call TRBJ1-5; a possible D gene is TRBD1 (6 bases). The V gene lost 7 bases and the J gene lost 4 bases, with 8 bases spanning the gap. In germline, CDR1 is MNHEY, CDR2 SMNVEV (reference sequence). This CDR3 has 12 amino acids. CDR3 nucleotides: TGTGCCAGCAAGACAGGAAATCAGCCCCAGCATTTT. Its translation is CASKTGNQPQHF.

The V call is TRBV27, the J call TRBJ2-7, with 8 bases fitting TRBD1. Germline loops: CDR1 MNHEY, CDR2 SMNVEV (reference sequence). The V and J ends lost 6 bases and 1 base, in that order; junction bases with no gene match: 5. This CDR3 is 14 amino acids long. The CDR3 DNA reads TGTGCCAGCAGACTCGGACAGGGTTCCTACGAGCAGTACTTC. Translated, it gives CASRLGQGSYEQYF.

CDR3 DNA: TGTGCCAGCAGCTCCAGACTAACAACTCGAGGGACCGGGGAGCTGTTTTTT. Protein sequence: CASSSRLTTRGTGELFF. The chain recombines TRBV11-1 with TRBJ2-2; TRBD2 is a possible D gene (5 bases). This CDR3 region has 17 residues. The V gene's germline CDR1 is SGHAT and CDR2 FQDESV (reference sequence). The ends were cut back, 4 bases at V and 5 bases at J, with 20 bases in the middle.